This T cell receptor (beta chain) was captured in a study of CD8+ T cells in alopecia areata. The overall study: Tofacitinib was taken orally by treated patients, and the dose was 5 to 10 mg twice daily.

After isolation, RNA underwent reverse transcription to generate cDNA as the sequencing template. Measured with immunoSEQ multiplex PCR; TCRdb has only the in-frame clones, and not every one. Of under 350,000 clones detected, roughly 64% appear once; the ten largest clones hold over 1.5%. As regards this clone: Its matching antigen is unknown.

The ends were cut back, 1 base at V and 6 bases at J, with 18 bases in the middle. The CDR3 is 15 amino acids. In germline, CDR1 is GTSNPN, CDR2 SVGIG (reference sequence). Described treatment: oral pan-JAK inhibitor, 5-10 mg twice daily. Study findings and constraints: Researchers reported that TCR sharing among patients proved less clear than in mice, possibly HLA-linked.

Specimen: CD4+ T cells sorted from blood, collected at week 24, from a patient treated with tofacitinib. This TCR came from a human donor with alopecia areata. This rearrangement joins TRBV30 to TRBJ1-2, with D maybe TRBD1 (5 bases). CDR3 bases: TGTGCCTGGAGTGCCCTCTTAAGGGGATACCATGGCTACACCTTC. Translation gives CAWSALLRGYHGYTF.